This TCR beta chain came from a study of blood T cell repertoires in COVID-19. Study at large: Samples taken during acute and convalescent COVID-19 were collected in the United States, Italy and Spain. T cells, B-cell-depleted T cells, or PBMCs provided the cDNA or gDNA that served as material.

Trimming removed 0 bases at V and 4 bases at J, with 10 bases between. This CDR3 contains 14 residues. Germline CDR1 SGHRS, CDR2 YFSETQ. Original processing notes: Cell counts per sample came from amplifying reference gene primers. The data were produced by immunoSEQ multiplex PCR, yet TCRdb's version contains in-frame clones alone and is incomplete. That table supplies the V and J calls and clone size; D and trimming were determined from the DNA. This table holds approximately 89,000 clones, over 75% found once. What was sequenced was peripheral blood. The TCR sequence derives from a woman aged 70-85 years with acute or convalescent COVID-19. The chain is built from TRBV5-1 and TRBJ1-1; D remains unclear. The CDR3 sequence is CASSLAWAFTEAFF. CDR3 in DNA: TGCGCCAGCAGCTTGGCCTGGGCCTTCACTGAAGCTTTCTTT.